These 15 T cell receptor beta chains were sequenced from one sample in a study of cytomegalovirus exposure and HLA in healthy donors. The PCR employed 60 Vbeta primers together with 13 Jbeta primers. Using immunoSEQ multiplex PCR, the repertoire was profiled, and TCRdb retains in-frame clones only, with some absent. The sample has about 130,000 clones; around 85% are singletons. Material: PBMCs. The receptors come from a boy aged 10-17 years in good health and CMV-seronegative.

The chain couples TRBV14 to TRBJ2-3; 8 nucleotides line up with TRBD1. Per the germline V gene, CDR1 is SGHDN and CDR2 is FVKESK. The CDR3 has 14 amino acids. V lost 4 bases and J lost 4; bases outside the gene matches: 4. CDR3 coding DNA: TGTGCCAGCAGCCTTGGACAGGGAGCAGATACGCAGTATTTT. Residues: CASSLGQGADTQYF.

The rearrangement links TRBV2 to TRBJ1-1; 7 bases are a match to TRBD1. Trimming cost V 6 bases and J 6 bases; bases outside gene matches: 7. CDR3 length: 13 amino acids. From germline, CDR1 is SNHLY and CDR2 FYNNEI. CDR3 region: CASRYRGAAEAFF. The CDR3 region has the DNA TGTGCCAGCAGGTACAGGGGCGCCGCTGAAGCTTTCTTT.

The V call is TRBV5-4, the J call TRBJ2-7, with 7 bases aligning to TRBD2. The V gene end was trimmed by 4 bases and the J gene end by 5 bases; junction bases not matched to a gene: 15. This CDR3 has 16 residues. Germline values: CDR1 SGHNT, CDR2 YYREEE (reference sequence). CDR3 sequence reads: CASSPGLGGSVNEQYF. The DNA of the CDR3 is TGTGCCAGCAGCCCCGGCCTTGGCGGGAGTGTCAACGAGCAGTACTTC.

This chain links TRBV15 with TRBJ1-2; no definite D call. V shed 9 bases and J shed 8 bases, with 16 bases lying between them. Germline V gene lookup returns CDR1 LNHNV and CDR2 YYDKDF (reference sequence). This CDR3 is 12 amino acids long. Here the CDR3 reads CATADRRYGYTF. CDR3 DNA sequence: TGTGCCACAGCCGATCGCCGGTACGGCTACACCTTC.

The J gene is TRBJ2-7, the V gene TRBV6-5; TRBD2 aligns across 7 bases. CDR3 length: 14 residues. Trimming at V came to 3 bases and at J to 3 bases, leaving 5 bases not matched to a gene. From germline, CDR1 is MNHEY and CDR2 SVGAGI. The CDR3 DNA follows: TGTGCCAGCAGTTATCAGCGGGATTTCTACGAGCAGTACTTC. Translation gives CASSYQRDFYEQYF.

The CDR3 DNA follows: TGTGCCAGCAGCTACCCCGAGCTTAGCGGGGGGGCACAAGATACGCAGTATTTT. This sequence encodes CASSYPELSGGAQDTQYF. The chain employs TRBV7-2 and TRBJ2-3, with TRBD2 matching 11 bases. There are 18 residues in the CDR3. Germline lookup yields CDR1 SGHTA and CDR2 FQGNSA. The trim removed 4 bases at V and 5 bases at J, leaving 14 bases unmatched.

This chain joins TRBV4-3 and TRBJ2-3, with TRBD2 matching over 11 bases. Germline trimming cut 3 bases from V and 7 bases from J; bases unmatched to any gene: 12. CDR3 length: 17 amino acids. Looked up from germline, CDR1 is LGHNA and CDR2 is YSLEER. CDR3 coding DNA: TGCGCCAGCAGCCAGGCCCTTAGCGGGGGGGCGGCAAATACGCAGTATTTT. This encodes CASSQALSGGAANTQYF.

The gene calls are TRBV18 and TRBJ2-2; 8 bases map to TRBD1. The CDR3 totals 15 residues. V lost 4 bases and J lost 4; bases outside the gene matches: 5. Germline CDR1 reads KGHSH; CDR2 reads LQKENI. In nucleotides, the CDR3 is TGTGCCAGCTCACAGGGACAGGTGGGCACCGGGGAGCTGTTTTTT. It encodes CASSQGQVGTGELFF. The whole variable domain, filled in from reference TRBV18 and TRBJ2-2, reads NAGVMQNPRHLVRRRGQEARLRCSPMKGHSHVYWYRQLPEEGLKFMVYLQKENIIDESGMPKERFSAEFPKEGPSILRIQQVVRGDSAAYFCASSQGQVGTGELFFGEGSRLTVL.

This chain joins TRBV19 and TRBJ1-1; 8 bases are a match to TRBD1. Germline CDR1 reads LNHDA; CDR2 reads SQIVND (reference sequence). The CDR3 sequence is 16 residues long. Unmatched junction bases numbered 4, after V lost 1 base and J lost 0 bases. CDR3 region: CASSIGTGRMNTEAFF. CDR3 nucleotides: TGTGCCAGTAGTATAGGGACAGGGAGAATGAACACTGAAGCTTTCTTT.

The V gene is TRBV7-3, the J gene TRBJ2-1; TRBD2 aligns across 10 bases. Germline CDR1 and CDR2: SGHTA and FQGTGA. The J segment lost 6 bases and the V segment lost 3 bases, leaving 5 bases of the junction unmatched. This CDR3 is 15 amino acids long. The CDR3 here is CASSFGLAATNEQFF. CDR3 DNA: TGTGCCAGCAGCTTCGGACTAGCGGCGACCAATGAGCAGTTCTTC.

This chain joins TRBV9 and TRBJ1-2; D not certain. Germline lookup yields CDR1 SGDLS and CDR2 YYNGEE. Trimming took 5 bases from V and 7 from J, leaving 9 bases between them. The CDR3 consists of 11 residues. The CDR3 here is CASSHGFGYTF. Here the CDR3 DNA reads TGTGCCAGCAGTCATGGCTTTGGCTACACCTTC. The full variable domain, with the rest looked up from reference TRBV9 and TRBJ1-2, is DSGVTQTPKHLITATGQRVTLRCSPRSGDLSVYWYQQSLDQGLQFLIQYYNGEERAKGNILERFSAQQFPDLHSELNLSSLELGDSALYFCASSHGFGYTFGSGTRLTVV.

The chain employs TRBV10-3 and TRBJ1-2, with D tentatively TRBD1 (6 bases). Trimming pared 2 bases from V and 3 bases from J, leaving 16 bases between. Germline V gene sequence: CDR1 ENHRY, CDR2 SYGVKD. The CDR3 runs 16 residues. The CDR3 protein is CAISETYGDIYYGYTF. In nucleotides, the CDR3 is TGTGCCATCAGTGAGACGTACGGGGACATCTACTATGGCTACACCTTC.

The CDR3, as DNA: TGTGCCAGTACGGGGTTGGACTATGGCTACACCTTC. Amino acid sequence: CASTGLDYGYTF. The chain recombines TRBV19 with TRBJ1-2; D is undetermined. This CDR3 has 12 amino acids. V shed 7 bases and J shed 3 bases, with 9 bases lying between them. Germline loops: CDR1 LNHDA, CDR2 SQIVND (reference sequence).

Of note for this clone: The junction differs from germline at one of its ends, possibly a read error. This chain links TRBV5-6 with TRBJ1-2; 8 bases fit TRBD1. CDR3 length equals 18 residues. Germline V gene lookup returns CDR1 SGHDT and CDR2 YYEEEE. This chain's CDR3 is CASSLGTRTGKYNYGYPF. DNA for the CDR3: TGTGCCAGCAGCTTGGGAACGCGGACAGGGAAGTATAACTATGGCTACCCCTTC.

As for this clone: The same CDR3 is also encoded by other DNA sequences in this sample. The gene calls are TRBV9 and TRBJ1-1; unclear D gene. The germline gives CDR1 SGDLS, CDR2 YYNGEE. With 0 bases removed from V and 5 bases from J, the gap between germline ends came to 20 bases. The CDR3 covers 17 residues. Here the CDR3 DNA reads TGTGCCAGCAGCGTAGTGTCTTGGAGGGTACCTTATACTGAAGCTTTCTTT. It translates to CASSVVSWRVPYTEAFF.